The source of this TCR beta chain is a study of cytomegalovirus exposure and HLA in healthy donors (dated by TCRdb to 2016 to 2017). A note on the overall study: In an earlier analysis of around 540 of the donors, under 300 Gb of sequence data and roughly 100 million unique TCR beta sequences from approximately 180 million T cells were reported. An early release that covered about 640 HLA-typed donors contained 300 to 350 gigabases of sequencing data and some 87 million unique TCR sequences. Of the 398 genotyped donors, roughly 85% fell in the genetic ancestry cluster associated with self-reported Caucasian donors. The study aimed to test whether signatures of past pathogen exposure could be identified by cataloging public T cell receptors. The T cell repertoires of 670 or so subjects were profiled by immunosequencing and related to cytomegalovirus serostatus. In addition to the first cohort of 666 subjects, a separate validation cohort of approximately 130 different subjects was used. High-throughput TCR immunosequencing, statistical association of individual TCRs with disease status, and machine learning were combined to predict cytomegalovirus infection status. A later analysis re-examined previously published TCR beta repertoires from about 670 donors and added high-resolution HLA genotyping to investigate patterns of TCR occurrence. Rather than using new phenotypic data, the later analysis identified candidate immune exposures from TCR beta sequences and from how often those sequences occurred across donors. An earlier analysis of several hundred of the donors applied high-throughput TCR beta sequencing to assess whether each TCR beta V gene segment acted as functional or pseudogenic. Alongside the repertoire data, information on donor age, sex, ethnicity and CMV serostatus was compiled. In a later genetic analysis, genome-wide SNP genotypes for about 60% of the 666 donors were used, and that subset was treated as a discovery cohort. Every discovery cohort repertoire had been produced on one sequencing platform. HLA typing included class I and class II loci at four-digit resolution. Typing coverage differed by locus: A, B, C, DRB1 and DQB1 were typed in roughly 620-630 donors, DQA1 in approximately 520, DPA1 in 606, and DPB1 in just under 480. About 5 DR-DQ haplotypes were handled as single units for association and clustering, since linkage in the cohort was strong. Across about 370 genotyped donors of the cohort, an average of approximately 240,000 unique TCR beta nucleotide sequences per donor were sequenced, and approximately 17% of those sequences were non-productive. What the study reported, not specific to this receptor: In this cohort, only TCR beta chains were sequenced, and detectable features were limited by the absence of alpha or paired-chain data. Because the 87-base-pair reads could not distinguish some IMGT-functional V segments, including TRBV6-2 and TRBV6-3, those segments were excluded. In a later analysis, HLA-associated TCR beta chains were found to be more clonally expanded and to have lower generation probabilities than equally common non-associated chains. In an earlier analysis of more than 500 of the donors, most TCR beta V segments appeared in productive rearrangements about 87% or about 30% of the time, broadly matching IMGT annotations. Cytomegalovirus status was reported to be diagnosed by the classifier with high specificity and sensitivity in both the original and validation cohorts. Because counts were too low, approximately 18 rarely observed V segments, including chromosome 9 orphons, were excluded from the earlier analysis of 587 of the donors. For the cohort, immune exposure information was limited to CMV serostatus. The study listed approximately 150 TCR beta chains as associated with cytomegalovirus. Most TCR sequences were seen in very few donors, while some public TCRs were found in many individuals. A further reported finding was that TCR beta sequences accurately predicted the HLA-A and HLA-B alleles for most subjects in the first cohort. In a later analysis, most CMV-associated TCR beta chains were found to appear HLA-restricted, with HLA associations seemingly driven largely by CMV exposure. At a false discovery rate of 0.05, a later analysis linked around 15,000 TCR beta sequences to specific HLA alleles. An association between a missense DCLRE1C variant and V-gene and J-gene trimming of TCR beta chains was found in a later genetic analysis and replicated in an independent cohort. In vitro tests confirmed that three of the cytomegalovirus-associated TCR beta chains recognize cytomegalovirus antigens. When HLA alleles, especially DR and DQ, strongly co-occurred, TCR associations were difficult to assign to individual alleles. Linkage disequilibrium might explain the correlated functional status among segregating V segments, but an unknown experimental factor could not be ruled out. A cluster of highly shared sequence variants was judged likely to be a technical artifact of the sequencing pipeline. Sequencing depth was assumed to be roughly uniform across donors in the presence/absence analyses, though that assumption may not hold. In a later analysis, TCR association rates were found to vary across HLA loci, with the most associated TCRs seen for DRB1 alleles and the fewest for HLA-C alleles. Because some donors lacked HLA typing at each locus, the association tests relied only on the typed subset. The authors suggested that the approach could potentially be generalized to other disease states and immunological phenotypes. Several of the top co-occurrence clusters appeared to be linked to parvovirus B19, influenza, CMV and Epstein-Barr virus, according to a later analysis. A later genetic analysis reported fewer N-insertions in productive TCRs among donors in an Asian-associated ancestry cluster than the approximately 700-donor mean.

Of note for this clone: Its cognate antigen has yet to be identified. No base qualities exist here, and no much larger clone lies one base off it.

The CDR3 goes from the cysteine to the phenylalanine over 14 residues. Of all the DNA, just the CDR3 is kept, 42 bases in frame from base 1. The germline V gene (reference sequence) sets CDR1 to SGHNT and CDR2 to YYREEE. V lost 4 bases and J lost 2 bases, and the count of bases not matched to a germline gene is 3. In total, just over 650 healthy bone marrow donors made up the cohort. At the time of sampling, all cohort members were nominally healthy, though unrecorded immune exposures were likely present. The donor was CMV seropositive and belonged to the group of 250 to 300 seropositive cohort members. A peripheral blood sample was collected from each donor, and TCR beta sequencing was performed on peripheral blood mononuclear cells. The Qiagen DNeasy Blood Extraction Kit was used to extract genomic DNA from the blood cell samples. The library came from the immunoSEQ multiplex PCR assay. For the multiplex PCR, a mixture combining 60 forward primers for TCR Vbeta segments and 13 reverse primers for TCR Jbeta segments was used. The CDR3 region of rearranged TCR beta genes was amplified from genomic DNA by a multiplex PCR assay. On the Illumina HiSeq System, the amplified TCR beta libraries were sequenced as 87-base-pair reads. The authors processed their data as follows. Across the 600 to 700 repertoires, a later analysis counted roughly 77 million unique TCR beta chains, around 11 million of which were shared by at least two donors. Raw reads were error-corrected and collapsed into unique sequences with a nearest-neighbor algorithm that merged closely related sequences to remove PCR and sequencing errors. Alignment of CDR3 sequences to IMGT reference sequences was used to assign V, D and J gene segments. For a sequence to be retained, a match of at least six nucleotides was required to both a V gene segment and a J gene segment. Rearrangements were called productive when the CDR3 lacked stop codons and stayed in frame with V and J; all others were non-productive. CDR3 was defined according to IMGT convention as the region running from the second conserved V-encoded cysteine to the conserved J-encoded phenylalanine. The earlier analysis of about 590 of the donors excluded sequences that lacked an unambiguous match to a single V gene segment. An earlier analysis of over 450 of the donors classified V segments as functional when productive rearrangements were above 56.7% and as segregating when the standard deviation between donors was above 5%. To diagnose cytomegalovirus status from the catalog of TCR beta chain sequences, a statistical classification framework was built. In a later analysis, TCR nucleotide sequences were compared against IMGT/GENE-DB human TR gene sequences so that V and J genes could be assigned. In a later analysis, CDR3 sequences and most-parsimonious VDJ recombination scenarios were assigned using the TCRdist pipeline. In a later analysis, each TCR beta chain was defined by its CDR3 amino acid sequence together with its V-gene family, and reads without a unique V-gene family were excluded. As a way to deal with suspected cross-contamination and a sequencing artifact, a later analysis dropped nearly 600 nucleotide sequences that were highly shared and had low generation probability. In a later analysis, a clonal expansion index for each public chain was calculated from normalized within-repertoire ranks of inferred template counts. In a later analysis, generation probabilities were computed using a VDJ recombination model fitted to out-of-frame rearrangements, and the results were checked against IGoR. In a later analysis, TCR-TCR, TCR-HLA and TCR-CMV co-occurrence was scored with hypergeometric tests, and a repertoire-size bias correction was applied to TCR pairs. A later analysis estimated false discovery rates by permuting HLA or CMV assignments 20 times. In a later analysis, co-occurring TCRs were grouped using DBSCAN, and TCRdist sequence similarity was added for clustering within HLA-allele-positive subsets. For co-occurrence clustering, repertoires with fewer than 30,000 or more than 120,000 public chains were excluded, along with 4 to 6 repertoires with anomalous nucleotide sharing. This is the immuneACCESS table as TCRdb keeps it, with only in-frame sequences that have V and J called. A part of the clones is gone; compared with another copy, unresolved V genes explain less than half, and the rest is unexplained. The DNA gave D and trimming, while V, J and clone size come from that table. The sample contains around 140,000 clones, approximately 80% of them found a single time. Together, the top ten hold approximately 1.8% of the sample.

Sequencing was carried out using PBMCs. Recombination linked TRBV5-4 to TRBJ2-1; TRBD1 agrees with 7 junctional bases. This receptor was taken from a female donor in good health and CMV-seropositive. For the CDR3, the sequence is CASSKDRAYNEQFF. The DNA sequence follows: TGTGCCAGCAGCAAAGACAGGGCCTACAATGAGCAGTTCTTC.